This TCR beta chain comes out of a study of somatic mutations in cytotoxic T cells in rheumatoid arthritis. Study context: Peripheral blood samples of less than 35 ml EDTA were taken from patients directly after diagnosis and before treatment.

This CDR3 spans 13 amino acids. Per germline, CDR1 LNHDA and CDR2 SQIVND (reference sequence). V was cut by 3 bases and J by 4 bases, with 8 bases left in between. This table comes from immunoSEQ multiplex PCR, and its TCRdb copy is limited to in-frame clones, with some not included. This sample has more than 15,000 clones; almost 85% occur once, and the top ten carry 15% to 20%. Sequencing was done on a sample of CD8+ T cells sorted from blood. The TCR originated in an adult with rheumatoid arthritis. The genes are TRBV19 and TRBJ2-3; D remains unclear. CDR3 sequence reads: CASSIIFPDTQYF. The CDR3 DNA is TGTGCCAGTAGTATCATTTTCCCAGATACGCAGTATTTT.